These T cell receptor beta chains were read from a single sample in a study of OX40 agonist ivuxolimab in advanced cancers. The method was immunoSEQ multiplex PCR; TCRdb's version includes in-frame clones alone and lacks a portion of them. The sample contains roughly 45,000 clones, about 90% of which appear only once. The source was CD4+ or CD8+ T cells sorted from blood, collected in a trial of the OX40 agonist ivuxolimab. Every receptor here comes from an adult with an advanced solid tumor such as melanoma, head and neck, liver or kidney cancer. Each CDR3 is given with its conserved first and last residue. The D gene is left open where the match is weak. Clone size is given for some rows only: seen once, a few or many times, or a class if the clone is expanded.

v_call	d_call	j_call	clone_size	cdr3_aa	cdr3_nt
TRBV19	.	TRBJ2-2	.	CASSIGRGSIGELFF	TGTGCCAGTAGTATCGGCAGGGGTAGTATCGGGGAGCTGTTTTTT
TRBV19	.	TRBJ1-6	.	CASSNNTRQYNSPLHF	TGTGCCAGTAGTAACAACACCCGACAATATAATTCACCCCTCCACTTT
TRBV30	.	TRBJ2-7	.	CAWSPTRTTRPYEQYF	TGTGCCTGGAGTCCCACCCGAACGACTAGACCCTACGAGCAGTACTTC
TRBV27	.	TRBJ1-4	.	CASSFGMGEKLFF	TGTGCCAGCAGTTTCGGGATGGGAGAAAAACTGTTTTTT
TRBV19	.	TRBJ1-5	.	CASSPGRKGNQPQHF	TGTGCCAGTAGTCCAGGGAGGAAGGGCAATCAGCCCCAGCATTTT
TRBV7-9	.	TRBJ2-2	.	CASSGTGELFF	TGTGCCTCTTCGGGCACCGGGGAGCTGTTTTTT
TRBV2	.	TRBJ2-1	.	CASSTYNEQFF	TGTGCCAGCAGTACCTATAATGAGCAGTTCTTC
TRBV4-1	TRBD1	TRBJ2-7	.	CASSRGEGQGSYEQYF	TGCGCCAGCAGCCGCGGAGAGGGACAGGGCTCCTACGAGCAGTACTTC
TRBV6-5	TRBD1	TRBJ1-2	.	CASSYGSQGGYGYTF	TGTGCCAGCAGTTACGGATCTCAGGGGGGATATGGCTACACCTTC
TRBV7-2	.	TRBJ2-7	.	CASSLFGVGEQYF	TGTGCCAGCAGCTTATTTGGGGTTGGGGAGCAGTACTTC
TRBV5-4	TRBD1	TRBJ2-1	once	CASSSGGARIDEQFF	TGTGCCAGCAGCTCAGGGGGCGCCAGGATCGATGAGCAGTTCTTC
TRBV6-1	.	TRBJ1-1	.	CATLQQRNEAFF	TGTGCCACCCTCCAGCAACGGAATGAAGCTTTCTTT
TRBV5-4	TRBD2	TRBJ2-1	.	CASSLDGLAYNEQFF	TGTGCCAGCAGCTTGGATGGACTAGCGTACAATGAGCAGTTCTTC
TRBV7-9	TRBD1	TRBJ2-7	.	CASSPRTGGSYEQYF	TGTGCCAGCAGCCCCCGGACAGGGGGATCCTACGAGCAGTACTTC
TRBV18	.	TRBJ1-2	.	CASSPPSERSVGYTF	TGTGCCAGCTCACCACCGTCTGAGAGGAGTGTGGGCTACACCTTC
TRBV2	TRBD1	TRBJ1-2	few	CASERGQPRGYTF	TGTGCCAGCGAGAGGGGGCAGCCGCGTGGCTACACCTTC
TRBV28	.	TRBJ1-5	.	CASTRGLINQPQHF	TGTGCCAGCACCCGAGGACTGATCAATCAGCCCCAGCATTTT
TRBV28	TRBD1	TRBJ1-2	.	CASSHSTGEGGYGYTF	TGTGCCAGCAGCCACTCGACAGGGGAAGGAGGCTATGGCTACACCTTC
TRBV9	TRBD1	TRBJ1-5	.	CASSVVYRGNYSNQPQHF	TGTGCCAGCAGCGTAGTTTACAGGGGGAATTATAGCAATCAGCCCCAGCATTTT
TRBV7-2	.	TRBJ2-1	.	CASSQQDVRYNEQFF	TGTGCCAGCAGCCAACAGGACGTAAGATACAATGAGCAGTTCTTC
TRBV29-1	.	TRBJ2-3	.	CSVGEGGPLYF	TGCAGCGTTGGGGAGGGGGGCCCTTTGTATTTT
TRBV7-8	.	TRBJ1-2	.	CASSLVGFYGYTF	TGTGCCAGCAGCTTAGTGGGATTCTATGGCTACACCTTC
TRBV9	.	TRBJ2-7	.	CASSVVGQTFEQYF	TGTGCCAGCAGCGTAGTAGGACAAACCTTCGAGCAGTACTTC
TRBV13	.	TRBJ2-1	few	CASSRDYNEQFF	TGTGCCAGTAGTAGAGACTACAATGAGCAGTTCTTC
TRBV10-3	TRBD2	TRBJ2-7	.	CAIRPAGGSTYEQYF	TGTGCCATCAGGCCCGCGGGGGGGAGCACCTACGAGCAGTACTTC
TRBV19	TRBD1	TRBJ1-4	.	CASRDRGQNEKLFF	TGTGCCAGCCGGGACAGGGGGCAGAATGAAAAACTGTTTTTT
TRBV5-6	.	TRBJ1-2	few	CASSLFQVDYGYTF	TGTGCCAGCAGCTTGTTCCAGGTCGACTATGGCTACACCTTC
TRBV7-6	TRBD2	TRBJ2-1	.	CASSLARAGDQFF	TGTGCCAGCAGCTTAGCAAGAGCGGGGGACCAGTTCTTC
TRBV11-3	TRBD1	TRBJ2-7	once	CASSFLTGGHYEQYF	TGTGCCAGCAGCTTCTTGACAGGGGGCCACTACGAGCAGTACTTC
TRBV7-2	.	TRBJ1-2	.	CASSLGIGEGYTF	TGTGCCAGCAGCTTAGGCATCGGGGAAGGCTACACCTTC
TRBV2	TRBD2	TRBJ2-7	once	CASSGTIVSYEQYF	TGTGCCAGCAGCGGGACTATAGTCTCCTACGAGCAGTACTTC
TRBV5-6	.	TRBJ1-5	.	CASSVRATVTPQHF	TGTGCCAGCAGCGTGAGGGCGACTGTTACGCCCCAGCATTTT
TRBV23-1	TRBD2	TRBJ2-5	.	CASSQFGWRGRQETQYF	TGCGCCAGCAGTCAATTCGGGTGGCGGGGGAGGCAAGAGACCCAGTACTTC
TRBV6-1	.	TRBJ1-5	few	CASSESSNQPQHF	TGTGCCAGCAGTGAGAGCAGCAATCAGCCCCAGCATTTT
TRBV28	TRBD1	TRBJ1-6	.	CASSLLGQGNSPLHF	TGTGCCAGCAGTTTATTGGGACAGGGTAATTCACCCCTCCACTTT
TRBV9	.	TRBJ2-5	.	CASSVEASGTQYF	TGTGCCAGCAGCGTAGAAGCGTCTGGGACCCAGTACTTC
TRBV2	TRBD1	TRBJ2-1	.	CASSDTGGQNEQFF	TGTGCCAGCAGTGACACAGGGGGGCAAAATGAGCAGTTCTTC
TRBV25-1	.	TRBJ1-1	.	CASSGGTITEAFF	TGTGCCAGCAGTGGAGGGACAATAACTGAAGCTTTCTTT
TRBV18	.	TRBJ2-5	.	CASSPPGRPETQYF	TGTGCCAGCTCACCACCGGGGAGGCCCGAGACCCAGTACTTC